A selection of T cell receptor beta chains follows, all from one sample in a study of shared clonotypes between healthy human individuals. The table came from immunoSEQ multiplex PCR; TCRdb's copy has only in-frame clones and leaves some out. This table has approximately 2,300,000 clones, 85% to 95% appearing once. Source material: naive CD4+ T cells from PBMCs. These receptor sequences come from a man aged 18 to 29 in good health. Some clones in this sample may be carry-over from other donors' samples. The CDR3 runs from the conserved cysteine through the conserved F or W. Fields, in order: clone size, J gene, D gene, V gene, CDR3 protein, CDR3 DNA. The D gene is left open where the match is weak. The size field is filled for only some rows; it gives once, few, many or a size class.

clone_size: -
j_call: TRBJ1-4
d_call: TRBD1
v_call: TRBV5-1
cdr3_aa: CASSLYGTGDEKLFF
cdr3_nt: TGCGCCAGCAGCTTGTATGGGACAGGGGATGAAAAACTGTTTTTT

clone_size: -
j_call: TRBJ2-7
d_call: TRBD2
v_call: TRBV18
cdr3_aa: CASSPARGVAALVYEQYF
cdr3_nt: TGTGCCAGCTCACCCGCACGGGGGGTAGCGGCCCTCGTTTACGAGCAGTACTTC

clone_size: -
j_call: TRBJ2-6
d_call: -
v_call: TRBV2
cdr3_aa: CASRFFSGANVLTF
cdr3_nt: TGTGCCAGCCGTTTCTTCTCTGGGGCCAACGTCCTGACTTTC

clone_size: -
j_call: TRBJ1-3
d_call: -
v_call: TRBV10-3
cdr3_aa: CAIRPGETGNTIYF
cdr3_nt: TGTGCCATTCGTCCGGGGGAAACTGGAAACACCATATATTTT

clone_size: -
j_call: TRBJ1-1
d_call: -
v_call: TRBV7-8
cdr3_aa: CASSPRDVNTEAFF
cdr3_nt: TGTGCCAGCAGCCCCAGGGACGTGAACACTGAAGCTTTCTTT

clone_size: -
j_call: TRBJ2-2
d_call: -
v_call: TRBV7-3
cdr3_aa: CASSLLPTISDTGELFF
cdr3_nt: TGTGCCAGCAGCTTACTCCCCACTATTTCCGACACCGGGGAGCTGTTTTTT

clone_size: -
j_call: TRBJ2-7
d_call: TRBD1
v_call: TRBV9
cdr3_aa: CASSVGSRDRDGEQYF
cdr3_nt: TGTGCCAGCAGCGTTGGGTCCCGGGACAGGGACGGCGAGCAGTACTTC

clone_size: -
j_call: TRBJ2-2
d_call: -
v_call: TRBV2
cdr3_aa: CASSDLGTLNTGELFF
cdr3_nt: TGTGCCAGCAGTGATCTCGGGACACTAAACACCGGGGAGCTGTTTTTT

clone_size: once
j_call: TRBJ2-7
d_call: -
v_call: TRBV6-5
cdr3_aa: CASTYGGEQYF
cdr3_nt: TGTGCCAGCACCTACGGTGGCGAGCAGTACTTC

clone_size: -
j_call: TRBJ1-1
d_call: -
v_call: TRBV28
cdr3_aa: CASSLYLGGATEAFF
cdr3_nt: TGTGCCAGCAGTTTATACCTCGGGGGGGCCACTGAAGCTTTCTTT

clone_size: -
j_call: TRBJ2-5
d_call: -
v_call: TRBV5-1
cdr3_aa: CASSSGRKIQETQYF
cdr3_nt: TGCGCCAGCAGCTCGGGCAGGAAAATCCAAGAGACCCAGTACTTC

clone_size: -
j_call: TRBJ1-5
d_call: TRBD1
v_call: TRBV18
cdr3_aa: CASSPAGQGYQPQHF
cdr3_nt: TGTGCCAGCTCACCAGCAGGACAGGGCTATCAGCCCCAGCATTTT

clone_size: -
j_call: TRBJ2-5
d_call: TRBD2
v_call: TRBV11-2
cdr3_aa: CASRGGWQEKAQYF
cdr3_nt: TGTGCCAGCAGGGGAGGGTGGCAAGAGAAGGCCCAGTACTTC

clone_size: -
j_call: TRBJ1-2
d_call: -
v_call: TRBV6-6
cdr3_aa: CASSSDRSNGYTF
cdr3_nt: TGTGCCAGCAGCTCCGACAGGTCGAATGGCTACACCTTC

clone_size: -
j_call: TRBJ2-7
d_call: TRBD2
v_call: TRBV27
cdr3_aa: CASSPTSGSGSSAGEQYF
cdr3_nt: TGTGCCAGCAGTCCTACTAGCGGGAGCGGTTCCTCGGCGGGGGAGCAGTACTTC

clone_size: -
j_call: TRBJ1-2
d_call: -
v_call: TRBV11-2
cdr3_aa: CASSLDGGLGYTF
cdr3_nt: TGTGCCAGCAGCTTAGATGGGGGGCTTGGCTACACCTTC

clone_size: -
j_call: TRBJ1-1
d_call: -
v_call: TRBV6-5
cdr3_aa: CASSHLTGGNTEAFF
cdr3_nt: TGTGCCAGCAGTCATTTGACAGGCGGGAACACTGAAGCTTTCTTT

clone_size: -
j_call: TRBJ2-3
d_call: -
v_call: TRBV4-3
cdr3_aa: CASSRNSAGAMTDTQYF
cdr3_nt: TGCGCCAGCAGCCGAAATAGTGCGGGGGCGATGACAGATACGCAGTATTTT

clone_size: -
j_call: TRBJ2-1
d_call: -
v_call: TRBV2
cdr3_aa: CAGRTRRGGYNEQFF
cdr3_nt: TGTGCCGGGCGAACACGGAGAGGGGGGTACAATGAGCAGTTCTTC

clone_size: -
j_call: TRBJ2-5
d_call: -
v_call: TRBV18
cdr3_aa: CASSQQGGETQYF
cdr3_nt: TGTGCCAGCTCACAGCAGGGGGGTGAGACCCAGTACTTC

clone_size: -
j_call: TRBJ2-7
d_call: TRBD2
v_call: TRBV5-1
cdr3_aa: CASSPGTRNNEQYF
cdr3_nt: TGCGCCAGCAGCCCGGGGACTAGGAATAACGAGCAGTACTTC

clone_size: -
j_call: TRBJ2-1
d_call: TRBD2
v_call: TRBV19
cdr3_aa: CASSSRGLAVLRERNEQFF
cdr3_nt: TGTGCCAGTAGTAGTAGGGGACTAGCGGTCCTGAGGGAGAGGAATGAGCAGTTCTTC

clone_size: -
j_call: TRBJ2-5
d_call: TRBD2
v_call: TRBV6-1
cdr3_aa: CASRGGYEETQYF
cdr3_nt: TGTGCCAGCAGGGGGGGGTATGAAGAGACCCAGTACTTC

clone_size: -
j_call: TRBJ2-1
d_call: -
v_call: TRBV6-1
cdr3_aa: CASSEREHEQFF
cdr3_nt: TGTGCCAGCAGTGAACGTGAACATGAGCAGTTCTTC

clone_size: -
j_call: TRBJ2-7
d_call: -
v_call: TRBV28
cdr3_aa: CASRLGITRSSYEQYF
cdr3_nt: TGTGCCAGCAGACTGGGGATAACGCGCAGCTCCTACGAGCAGTACTTC

clone_size: -
j_call: TRBJ1-2
d_call: -
v_call: TRBV5-6
cdr3_aa: CASSLVYRATSNYGYTF
cdr3_nt: TGTGCCAGCAGCTTGGTGTACAGGGCCACCTCTAACTATGGCTACACCTTC

clone_size: -
j_call: TRBJ2-7
d_call: -
v_call: TRBV28
cdr3_aa: CASTAQVRGYEQYF
cdr3_nt: TGTGCCAGCACGGCCCAGGTGAGGGGCTACGAGCAGTACTTC

clone_size: -
j_call: TRBJ2-1
d_call: TRBD2
v_call: TRBV25-1
cdr3_aa: CASSVTSGSWYNEQFF
cdr3_nt: TGTGCCAGCAGTGTCACTAGCGGGAGTTGGTACAATGAGCAGTTCTTC

clone_size: -
j_call: TRBJ2-3
d_call: TRBD2
v_call: TRBV29-1
cdr3_aa: CSVAGGDTQYF
cdr3_nt: TGCAGCGTTGCGGGGGGAGATACGCAGTATTTT

clone_size: -
j_call: TRBJ2-7
d_call: -
v_call: TRBV28
cdr3_aa: CASSRPGGEQYF
cdr3_nt: TGTGCCAGCAGCCGACCCGGGGGCGAGCAATACTTC

clone_size: -
j_call: TRBJ1-4
d_call: -
v_call: TRBV11-2
cdr3_aa: CASSPGDHEKLFF
cdr3_nt: TGTGCCAGCAGCCCAGGGGACCACGAAAAACTGTTTTTT

clone_size: -
j_call: TRBJ1-1
d_call: TRBD1
v_call: TRBV15
cdr3_aa: CATRRAGQGTTEAFF
cdr3_nt: TGTGCCACCAGAAGAGCCGGACAGGGGACCACTGAAGCTTTCTTT

clone_size: -
j_call: TRBJ1-5
d_call: -
v_call: TRBV10-3
cdr3_aa: CAISEAGKGQPQHF
cdr3_nt: TGTGCCATCAGTGAGGCAGGGAAGGGCCAGCCCCAGCATTTT

clone_size: -
j_call: TRBJ2-1
d_call: TRBD2
v_call: TRBV5-4
cdr3_aa: CASRRGLAGENEQFF
cdr3_nt: TGTGCCAGCCGCCGGGGACTAGCGGGAGAAAATGAGCAGTTCTTC

clone_size: -
j_call: TRBJ2-1
d_call: -
v_call: TRBV7-9
cdr3_aa: CASSSYLQQFF
cdr3_nt: TGTGCCAGCAGCTCCTATTTACAGCAGTTCTTC

clone_size: -
j_call: TRBJ2-4
d_call: TRBD2
v_call: TRBV2
cdr3_aa: CASKPGLAFKNIQYF
cdr3_nt: TGTGCCAGCAAACCGGGACTAGCGTTCAAAAACATTCAGTACTTC

clone_size: -
j_call: TRBJ2-2
d_call: -
v_call: TRBV5-1
cdr3_aa: CASSSVGWSTGELFF
cdr3_nt: TGCGCCAGCAGCTCCGTGGGTTGGTCCACCGGGGAGCTGTTTTTT

clone_size: -
j_call: TRBJ1-2
d_call: -
v_call: TRBV4-3
cdr3_aa: CASSQDLRQAGYGYTF
cdr3_nt: TGCGCCAGCAGCCAAGATCTCCGACAGGCGGGCTATGGCTACACCTTC

clone_size: -
j_call: TRBJ2-1
d_call: TRBD2
v_call: TRBV5-1
cdr3_aa: CASSPTAGGTYNEQFF
cdr3_nt: TGCGCCAGCAGTCCCACGGCGGGAGGGACTTACAATGAGCAGTTCTTC

clone_size: -
j_call: TRBJ1-2
d_call: -
v_call: TRBV28
cdr3_aa: CASSEPGFAGGYTF
cdr3_nt: TGTGCCAGCAGTGAGCCGGGGTTCGCAGGGGGCTACACCTTC

clone_size: -
j_call: TRBJ1-1
d_call: -
v_call: TRBV6-6
cdr3_aa: CASSYARTTTNTEAFF
cdr3_nt: TGTGCCAGCAGTTACGCCCGGACGACTACGAACACTGAAGCTTTCTTT

clone_size: -
j_call: TRBJ2-3
d_call: TRBD1
v_call: TRBV5-1
cdr3_aa: CASSISGDRDTQYF
cdr3_nt: TGCGCCAGCAGCATATCCGGGGACAGAGATACGCAGTATTTT

clone_size: -
j_call: TRBJ1-4
d_call: -
v_call: TRBV7-2
cdr3_aa: CASRTGGGVEKLFF
cdr3_nt: TGTGCCAGCAGAACAGGAGGAGGCGTTGAAAAACTGTTTTTT

clone_size: -
j_call: TRBJ1-1
d_call: -
v_call: TRBV27
cdr3_aa: CASSLAGNTEAFF
cdr3_nt: TGTGCCAGCAGTTTAGCCGGGAACACTGAAGCTTTCTTT

clone_size: -
j_call: TRBJ1-2
d_call: -
v_call: TRBV10-3
cdr3_aa: CAITDRHAGNYGYTF
cdr3_nt: TGTGCCATCACCGACAGACACGCTGGAAACTATGGCTACACCTTC

clone_size: -
j_call: TRBJ2-2
d_call: -
v_call: TRBV1
cdr3_aa: CTSGLAGGPETGELFF
cdr3_nt: TGCACCAGCGGACTAGCGGGAGGACCGGAGACCGGGGAGCTGTTTTTT

clone_size: -
j_call: TRBJ1-5
d_call: -
v_call: TRBV18
cdr3_aa: CASRGYSNQPQHF
cdr3_nt: TGTGCTTCTAGGGGGTATAGCAATCAGCCCCAGCATTTT

clone_size: -
j_call: TRBJ2-1
d_call: TRBD1
v_call: TRBV4-1
cdr3_aa: CASSQDRQGTYNEQFF
cdr3_nt: TGCGCCAGCAGCCAAGATCGACAGGGAACCTACAATGAGCAGTTCTTC

clone_size: -
j_call: TRBJ2-3
d_call: TRBD2
v_call: TRBV5-1
cdr3_aa: CATGRGATDTQYF
cdr3_nt: TGCGCGACGGGGCGGGGGGCCACAGATACGCAGTATTTT

clone_size: -
j_call: TRBJ2-1
d_call: -
v_call: TRBV5-1
cdr3_aa: CASSLAYGGVDYNEQFF
cdr3_nt: TGCGCCAGCAGCTTGGCCTATGGGGGAGTTGACTACAATGAGCAGTTCTTC

clone_size: -
j_call: TRBJ2-7
d_call: -
v_call: TRBV5-1
cdr3_aa: CASSFPGNEQYF
cdr3_nt: TGCGCCAGCAGCTTCCCGGGGAACGAGCAGTACTTC

clone_size: -
j_call: TRBJ2-7
d_call: -
v_call: TRBV28
cdr3_aa: CASSPGGVSYEQYF
cdr3_nt: TGTGCCAGCAGTCCCGGGGGAGTGTCCTACGAGCAGTACTTC

clone_size: -
j_call: TRBJ1-1
d_call: -
v_call: TRBV11-2
cdr3_aa: CASRMDWTEAFF
cdr3_nt: TGTGCCAGCAGGATGGACTGGACTGAAGCTTTCTTT